This T cell receptor (beta chain) was retrieved from a study of blood T cell repertoires in COVID-19. Repertoires were generated with immunoSEQ multiplex PCR, while TCRdb's copy carries only in-frame clones and drops some. The sample records fewer than 350,000 clones, roughly 86% being singletons. The germline CDR1 and CDR2 sequences are SEHNR and FQNEAQ (reference sequence). CDR3 length: 17 residues. Unmatched junction bases numbered 14, after V lost 4 bases and J lost 4 bases. The genes are TRBV7-9 and TRBJ2-7; 9 bases are a match to TRBD1. The sequenced sample consisted of peripheral blood. The origin of this receptor is a man aged 25-45 years with COVID-19, enrolled during active disease. CDR3 DNA: TGTGCCAGCAGCTCCGGGACAGGGTTCCTGCTTTGGTACGAGCAGTACTTC. It codes for CASSSGTGFLLWYEQYF. Based on the CDR3 plus reference TRBV7-9 and TRBJ2-7, the full variable domain is DTGVSQNPRHKITKRGQNVTFRCDPISEHNRLYWYRQTLGQGPEFLTYFQNEAQLEKSRLLSDRFSAERPKGSFSTLEIQRTEQGDSAMYLCASSSGTGFLLWYEQYFGPGTRLTVT.